This paragraph reports one T cell receptor beta chain. Its target is unknown. The data were taken from a study of T cell repertoires in cytomegalovirus infection. From the reads, TCRdb called clonotypes with MiXCR, one entry per CDR3 protein. The sample consists of hundreds of thousands of distinct CDR3 sequences, about 42% of them appearing once. V lost 0 bases, J lost 6 bases, and 10 bases lay in between. Germline V gene lookup returns CDR1 MNHEY and CDR2 SVGEGT. The CDR3 has 14 residues. Specimen: cultured PBMCs, collected from culture after CMV antigen stimulation. This TCR was sampled from a human donor in good health (CMV status not recorded). Some clones in this sample may be carry-over from other donors' samples. The J gene is TRBJ2-3, the V gene TRBV6-2 or TRBV6-3, with D hard to call. The CDR3 DNA reads TGTGCCAGCAGTTACTCCTCAGAGCGCGATACGCAGTATTTT. Translation gives CASSYSSERDTQYF.